This TCR beta chain emerged from a study of shared clonotypes between healthy human individuals. Germline CDR1 reads MDHEN; CDR2 reads SYDVKM. The CDR3 spans 17 residues. V was cut by 6 bases and J by 4 bases, with 22 bases left in between. Template for every sorted-subset replicate PCR totaled around 200 ng DNA, roughly 30,000 T cell genomes. The table came from immunoSEQ multiplex PCR; TCRdb's copy has only in-frame clones and leaves some out. Of about 2 million clones in the sample, about 95% were seen once. What was sequenced was naive CD4+ T cells sorted from blood. Subset here: CD45RA+ positively selected. The genes are TRBV28 and TRBJ1-3; a possible D gene is TRBD1 (6 bases). The receptor was derived from a man aged 18 to 35 in good health. In DNA, the CDR3 is TGTGCCAGCAGATTGGGGACTGGGGGGGCTGTAGGAAACACCATATATTTT. Translating gives CASRLGTGGAVGNTIYF.